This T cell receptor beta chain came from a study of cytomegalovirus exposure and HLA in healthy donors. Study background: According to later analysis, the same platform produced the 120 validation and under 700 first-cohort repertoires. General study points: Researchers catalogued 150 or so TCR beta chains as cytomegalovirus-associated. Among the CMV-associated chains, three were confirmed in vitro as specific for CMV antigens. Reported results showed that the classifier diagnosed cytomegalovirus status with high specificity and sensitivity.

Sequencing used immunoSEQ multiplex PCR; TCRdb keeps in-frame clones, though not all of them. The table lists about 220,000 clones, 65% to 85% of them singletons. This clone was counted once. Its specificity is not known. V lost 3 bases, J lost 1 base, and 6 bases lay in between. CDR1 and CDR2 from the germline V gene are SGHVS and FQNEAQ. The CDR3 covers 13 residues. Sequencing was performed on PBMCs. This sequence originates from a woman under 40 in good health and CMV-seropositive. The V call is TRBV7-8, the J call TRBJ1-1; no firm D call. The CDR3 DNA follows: TGTGCCAGCAGCTTCGAAAGGAACACTGAAGCTTTCTTT. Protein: CASSFERNTEAFF.